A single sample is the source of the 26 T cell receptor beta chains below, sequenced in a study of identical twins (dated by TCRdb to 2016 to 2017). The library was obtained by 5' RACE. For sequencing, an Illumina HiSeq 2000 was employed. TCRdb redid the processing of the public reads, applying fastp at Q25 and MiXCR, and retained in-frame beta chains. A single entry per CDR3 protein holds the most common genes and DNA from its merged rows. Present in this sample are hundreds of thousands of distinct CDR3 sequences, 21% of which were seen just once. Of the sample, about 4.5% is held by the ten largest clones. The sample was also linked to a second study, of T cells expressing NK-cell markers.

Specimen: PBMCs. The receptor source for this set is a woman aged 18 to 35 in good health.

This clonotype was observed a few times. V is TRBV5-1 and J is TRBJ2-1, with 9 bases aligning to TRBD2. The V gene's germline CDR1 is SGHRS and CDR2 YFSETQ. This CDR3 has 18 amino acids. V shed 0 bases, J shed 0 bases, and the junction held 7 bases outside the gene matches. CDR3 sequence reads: CASSLEELAGYSYNEQFF. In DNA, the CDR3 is TGCGCCAGCAGCTTGGAAGAGCTAGCGGGGTACTCCTACAATGAGCAGTTCTTC.

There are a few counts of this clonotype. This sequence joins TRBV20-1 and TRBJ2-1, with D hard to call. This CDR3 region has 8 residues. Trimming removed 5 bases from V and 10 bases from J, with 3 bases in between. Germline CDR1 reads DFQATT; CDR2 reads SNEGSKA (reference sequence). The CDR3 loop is CSAQEQFF. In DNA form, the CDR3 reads TGCAGTGCTCAGGAGCAGTTCTTC.

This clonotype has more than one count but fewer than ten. The CDR3 reads CSANSGGRPSTDTQYF. CDR3 DNA: TGCAGTGCTAACAGCGGGGGGCGCCCCAGCACAGATACGCAGTATTTT. The chain carries TRBV20-1 and TRBJ2-3; TRBD2 agrees at 9 bases. Germline-derived CDR1 and CDR2 are DFQATT and SNEGSKA (reference sequence). Losses at the gene ends were 4 bases for V and 0 bases for J; bases not matched to a gene: 8. The CDR3 extends over 16 amino acids.

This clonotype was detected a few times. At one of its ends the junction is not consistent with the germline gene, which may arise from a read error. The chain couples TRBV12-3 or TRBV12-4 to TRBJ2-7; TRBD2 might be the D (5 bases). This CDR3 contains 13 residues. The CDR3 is CASSLSLASPGLF. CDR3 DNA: TGTGCCAGCAGTTTAAGTCTAGCTTCTCCCGGGTTGTTC.

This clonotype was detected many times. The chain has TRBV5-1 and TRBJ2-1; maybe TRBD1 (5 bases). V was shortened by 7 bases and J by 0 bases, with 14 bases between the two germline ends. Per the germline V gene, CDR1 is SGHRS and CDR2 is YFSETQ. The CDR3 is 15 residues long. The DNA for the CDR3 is TGCGCCAGCGGATCAGGGTGGAGCTCCTACAATGAGCAGTTCTTC. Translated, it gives CASGSGWSSYNEQFF.

This chain's CDR3 is CASSYSRPGEQFF. CDR3 DNA: TGTGCCAGCAGTTACTCAAGGCCGGGGGAGCAGTTCTTC. The chain uses TRBV6-2 or TRBV6-3 and TRBJ2-1; a weak D match, TRBD2 (5 bases). Germline CDR1 is MNHEY and CDR2 is SVGEGT. Trimming pared 0 bases from V and 10 bases from J, leaving 10 bases between. This CDR3 is 13 amino acids long.

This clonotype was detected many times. The CDR3 reads CSVEGRDRETQYF. The CDR3 DNA follows: TGCAGCGTTGAAGGGAGGGACCGGGAGACCCAGTACTTC. This chain connects TRBV29-1 to TRBJ2-5; tentatively, D is TRBD2 (6 bases). The CDR3 has 13 amino acids. V dropped 1 base and J dropped 5 bases, with 11 bases sitting between them. Germline values: CDR1 SQVTM, CDR2 ANQGSEA.

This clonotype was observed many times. In nucleotides, the CDR3 is TGTGCCAGCGGACAGGGCCAAGAGACCCAGTACTTC. Protein: CASGQGQETQYF. The rearrangement uses TRBV10-3 and TRBJ2-5, with TRBD1 matching 8 bases. This CDR3 region has 12 residues. The germline CDR1 and CDR2 sequences are ENHRY and SYGVKD. The ends lost 10 bases at V and 1 base at J; junction bases unmatched: 2.

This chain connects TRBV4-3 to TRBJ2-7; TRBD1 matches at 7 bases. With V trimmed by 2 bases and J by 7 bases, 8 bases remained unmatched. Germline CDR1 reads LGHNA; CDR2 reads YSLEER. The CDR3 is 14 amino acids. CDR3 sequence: CASSQLSRGREQYF. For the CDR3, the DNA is TGCGCCAGCAGCCAACTATCCAGGGGGAGAGAGCAGTACTTC.

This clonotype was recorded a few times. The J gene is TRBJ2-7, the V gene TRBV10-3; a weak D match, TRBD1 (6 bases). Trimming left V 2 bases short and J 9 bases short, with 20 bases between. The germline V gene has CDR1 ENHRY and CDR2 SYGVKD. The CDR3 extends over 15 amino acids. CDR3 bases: TGTGCCATCAGTGAGGAGGGGGTTAGCTCCCAAGGGCAGTACTTC. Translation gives CAISEEGVSSQGQYF.

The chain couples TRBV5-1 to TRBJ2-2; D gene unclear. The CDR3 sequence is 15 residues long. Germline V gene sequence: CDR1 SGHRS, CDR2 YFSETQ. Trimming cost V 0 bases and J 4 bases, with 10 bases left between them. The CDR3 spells CASSLDPLRTGELFF. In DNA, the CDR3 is TGCGCCAGCAGCTTGGACCCACTACGCACCGGGGAGCTGTTTTTT.

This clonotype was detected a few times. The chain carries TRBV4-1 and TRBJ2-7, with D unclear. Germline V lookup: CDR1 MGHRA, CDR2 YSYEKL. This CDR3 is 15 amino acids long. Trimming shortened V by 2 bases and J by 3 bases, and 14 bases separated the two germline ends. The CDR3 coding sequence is TGCGCCAGCAGCCAACAGGCATTCCCTCTCTACGAGCAGTACTTC. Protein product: CASSQQAFPLYEQYF.

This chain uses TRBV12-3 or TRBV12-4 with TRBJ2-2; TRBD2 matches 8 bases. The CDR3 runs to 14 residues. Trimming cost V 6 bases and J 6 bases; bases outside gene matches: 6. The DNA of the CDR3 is TGTGCCAGCAGCCCCACCGGGGGGGCCGGGGAGCTGTTTTTT. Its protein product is CASSPTGGAGELFF.

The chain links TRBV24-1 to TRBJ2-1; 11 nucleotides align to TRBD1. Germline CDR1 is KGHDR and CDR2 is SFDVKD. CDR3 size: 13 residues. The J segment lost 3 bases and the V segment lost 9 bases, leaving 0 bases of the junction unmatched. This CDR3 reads CATGTGGYNEQFF. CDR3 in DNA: TGTGCCACCGGGACAGGGGGCTACAATGAGCAGTTCTTC.

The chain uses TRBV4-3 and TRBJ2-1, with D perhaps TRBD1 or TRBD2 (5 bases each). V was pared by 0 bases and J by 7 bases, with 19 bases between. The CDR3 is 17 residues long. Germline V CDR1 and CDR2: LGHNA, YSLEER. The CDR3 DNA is TGCGCCAGCAGCCAAGACTTGTGGGACCCCCAATCTAATGAGCAGTTCTTC. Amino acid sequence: CASSQDLWDPQSNEQFF.

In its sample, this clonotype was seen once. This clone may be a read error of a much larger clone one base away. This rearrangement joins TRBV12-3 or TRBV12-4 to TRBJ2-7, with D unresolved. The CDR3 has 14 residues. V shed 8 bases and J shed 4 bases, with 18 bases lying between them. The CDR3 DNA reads TGTGCCAGCGCTTCATCGTTAGGCCATTACGAGCAGTACTTC. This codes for CASASSLGHYEQYF.

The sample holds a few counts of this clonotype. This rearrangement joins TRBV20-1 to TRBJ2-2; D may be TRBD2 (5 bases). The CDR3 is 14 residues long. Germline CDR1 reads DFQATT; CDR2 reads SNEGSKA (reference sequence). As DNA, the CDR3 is TGCAGCCTGTCGCGGAGGACCAACACCGGGGAGCTGTTTTTT. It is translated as CSLSRRTNTGELFF.

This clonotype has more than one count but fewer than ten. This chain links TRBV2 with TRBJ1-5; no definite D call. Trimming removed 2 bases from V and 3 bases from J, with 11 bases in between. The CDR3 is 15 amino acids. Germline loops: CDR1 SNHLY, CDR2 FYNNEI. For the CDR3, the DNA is TGTGCCAGCAGTGAATATGGCAGAGACAATCAGCCCCAGCATTTT. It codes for CASSEYGRDNQPQHF.

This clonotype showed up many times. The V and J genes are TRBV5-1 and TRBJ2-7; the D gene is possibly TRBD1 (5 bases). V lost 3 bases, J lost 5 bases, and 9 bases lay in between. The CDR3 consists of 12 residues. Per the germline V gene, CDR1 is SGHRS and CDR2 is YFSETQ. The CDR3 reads CASSSQGNEQYF. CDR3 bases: TGCGCCAGCAGCTCCCAGGGCAACGAGCAGTACTTC.

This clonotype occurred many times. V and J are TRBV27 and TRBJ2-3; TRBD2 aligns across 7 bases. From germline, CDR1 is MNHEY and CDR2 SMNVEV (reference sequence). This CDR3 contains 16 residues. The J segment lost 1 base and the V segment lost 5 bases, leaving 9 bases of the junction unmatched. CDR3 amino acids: CASSPYPGGRTDTQYF. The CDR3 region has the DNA TGTGCCAGCAGTCCATACCCGGGGGGTCGCACAGATACGCAGTATTTT.

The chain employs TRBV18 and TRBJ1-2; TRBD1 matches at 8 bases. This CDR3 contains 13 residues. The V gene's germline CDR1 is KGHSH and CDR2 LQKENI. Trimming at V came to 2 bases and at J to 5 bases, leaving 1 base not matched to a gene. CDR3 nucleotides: TGTGCCAGCTCACCAAACAGGGGGTATGGCTACACCTTC. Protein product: CASSPNRGYGYTF.

The DNA of the CDR3 is TGCAGTGCTACGGAGACTAGCGGAACTTCCACAGATACGCAGTATTTT. This translates into CSATETSGTSTDTQYF. The V call is TRBV20-1, the J call TRBJ2-3, with TRBD2 matching over 9 bases. The ends lost 4 bases at V and 2 bases at J; junction bases unmatched: 10. This CDR3 is 16 amino acids long. CDR1 DFQATT and CDR2 SNEGSKA come from the germline V gene (reference sequence).

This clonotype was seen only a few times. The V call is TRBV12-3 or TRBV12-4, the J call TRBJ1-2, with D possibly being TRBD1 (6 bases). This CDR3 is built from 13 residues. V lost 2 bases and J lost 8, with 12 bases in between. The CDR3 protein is CASSLLGAGGYTF. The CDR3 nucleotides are TGTGCCAGCAGTTTACTGGGGGCAGGGGGCTACACCTTC.

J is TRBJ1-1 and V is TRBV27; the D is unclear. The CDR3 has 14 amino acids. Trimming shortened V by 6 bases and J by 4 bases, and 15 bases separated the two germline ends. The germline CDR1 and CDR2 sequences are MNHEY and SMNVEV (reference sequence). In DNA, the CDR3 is TGTGCCAGCAGCTCTGACGCTGATAGCACTGAAGCTTTCTTT. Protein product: CASSSDADSTEAFF.

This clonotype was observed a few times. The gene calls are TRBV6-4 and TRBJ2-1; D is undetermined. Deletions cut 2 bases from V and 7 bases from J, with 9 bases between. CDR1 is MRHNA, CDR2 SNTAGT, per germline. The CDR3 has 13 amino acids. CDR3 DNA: TGTGCCAGCAGTGACGGCTCGGAGAATGAGCAGTTCTTC. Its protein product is CASSDGSENEQFF.

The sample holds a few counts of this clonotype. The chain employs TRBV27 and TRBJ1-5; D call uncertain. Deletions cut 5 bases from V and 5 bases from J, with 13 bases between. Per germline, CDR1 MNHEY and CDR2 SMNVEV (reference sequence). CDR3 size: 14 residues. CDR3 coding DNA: TGTGCCAGCAGTCGCGAAGGCCTATATCAGCCCCAGCATTTT. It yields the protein CASSREGLYQPQHF.